These 20 T cell receptor beta chains were sequenced from one sample in a study of shared clonotypes between healthy human individuals. Generated by immunoSEQ multiplex PCR, the TCRdb table keeps only in-frame clones and is missing some. Altogether 2 million to 2.5 million clones are present, 90% to 95% being singletons, with the ten largest covering about 0.41%. The sequenced sample was naive CD4+ T cells from PBMCs. Subset: CD45RA+ positively selected. The receptors shown here come from a young man in good health. Some clones in this sample may be carry-over from other donors' samples.

The V call is TRBV6-1, the J call TRBJ1-2; TRBD1 agrees at 7 bases. V was pared by 6 bases and J by 0 bases, with 13 bases of the junction left unmatched. The germline CDR1 and CDR2 sequences are MNHNS and SASEGT. The CDR3 sequence is 17 residues long. This CDR3 reads CASSEIPGQIPNYGYTF. Here the CDR3 DNA reads TGTGCCAGCAGCGAAATTCCGGGACAGATCCCTAACTATGGCTACACCTTC.

The J gene is TRBJ2-7, the V gene TRBV29-1; possible D gene TRBD2, 5 bases. This CDR3 has 13 residues. The germline gives CDR1 SQVTM, CDR2 ANQGSEA. Trimming took off 4 bases at V and 1 base at J, with 11 bases between the two ends. The CDR3 DNA sequence: TGCAGCGTTGCCAGGTCGGGGTCCTACGAGCAGTACTTC. Translation gives CSVARSGSYEQYF.

This sequence joins TRBV7-2 and TRBJ1-2; D not resolved. Trimming removed 1 base at V and 8 bases at J, with 14 bases between. This CDR3 region has 14 residues. The V gene's germline CDR1 is SGHTA and CDR2 FQGNSA. CDR3 DNA sequence: TGTGCCAGCAGCTTAGGGGGTCAGGTGTGGGGCTACACCTTC. Amino acids: CASSLGGQVWGYTF.

Notes on this clone: The same CDR3 is also encoded by other DNA sequences in this sample. The chain is built from TRBV28 and TRBJ2-3, with 7 positions matching TRBD2. The V gene's germline CDR1 is MDHEN and CDR2 SYDVKM. Unmatched junction bases numbered 9, after V lost 4 bases and J lost 2 bases. The CDR3 sequence is 16 residues long. The CDR3 DNA follows: TGTGCCAGCAGTTCTCCTAGCGGCAGCTCCACAGATACGCAGTATTTT. This encodes CASSSPSGSSTDTQYF.

The chain employs TRBV19 and TRBJ2-3, with TRBD2 as a possible D gene (5 bases). The V end lost 3 bases, the J end lost 1 base, and 14 bases lay between the germline ends. The germline V gene has CDR1 LNHDA and CDR2 SQIVND (reference sequence). CDR3 length: 16 amino acids. CDR3 sequence (DNA): TGTGCCAGTAGTATCGGTCCCACGCGGGGCACAGATACGCAGTATTTT. The encoded protein is CASSIGPTRGTDTQYF.

V usage is TRBV27 and J usage is TRBJ2-7, with no clear D. V lost 5 bases, J lost 6 bases, and 14 bases lay in between. Germline V CDR1 and CDR2: MNHEY, SMNVEV (reference sequence). This CDR3 spans 13 amino acids. CDR3 amino acids: CASSPHYTIEQYF. In DNA, the CDR3 is TGTGCCAGCAGTCCCCACTATACTATCGAGCAGTACTTC.

On this clone: Other DNA sequences within the sample encode an identical CDR3. The rearrangement joins TRBV29-1 to TRBJ1-5, with D perhaps TRBD1 (5 bases). V gave up 3 bases and J gave up 2 bases, with 5 bases separating them. The germline V gene encodes CDR1 SQVTM and CDR2 ANQGSEA. CDR3 size: 12 residues. CDR3 protein: CSVETGNQPQHF. CDR3 coding DNA: TGCAGCGTTGAGACAGGCAATCAGCCCCAGCATTTT.

The chain links TRBV4-3 to TRBJ2-1, with D hard to call. CDR1 and CDR2 from the germline V gene are LGHNA and YSLEER. The length of the CDR3 is 15 residues. V was shortened by 1 base and J by 2 bases, with 9 bases between the two germline ends. CDR3 sequence (DNA): TGCGCCAGCAGCCAAGTGGTCCACACCTACAATGAGCAGTTCTTC. Protein product: CASSQVVHTYNEQFF.

The chain couples TRBV28 to TRBJ2-6, with D perhaps TRBD1 (6 bases). Between the trimmed V and J ends, which lost 5 bases and 0 bases, there was a span of 14 bases. CDR1 and CDR2 from the germline V gene are MDHEN and SYDVKM. The CDR3 totals 17 residues. CDR3 nucleotide sequence: TGTGCCAGCAGTCCACCGACAGGCAGCTCTGGGGCCAACGTCCTGACTTTC. This gives the protein CASSPPTGSSGANVLTF.

Comments on this clone: This same CDR3 is encoded by further DNA sequences in the sample. V gene TRBV6-5 combines with J gene TRBJ1-5, with D possibly being TRBD1 (5 bases). This CDR3 has 14 amino acids. The V and J ends lost 6 bases and 1 base respectively, with 10 bases between them. Germline V gives CDR1 MNHEY, CDR2 SVGAGI. The CDR3 DNA reads as TGTGCCAGCAGCCCCAGGGAAAGCAATCAGCCCCAGCATTTT. Encoded protein: CASSPRESNQPQHF.

The chain carries TRBV27 and TRBJ2-7; D could derive from TRBD1 or TRBD2 (5 bases each). Germline CDR1 reads MNHEY; CDR2 reads SMNVEV (reference sequence). The CDR3 contains 15 residues. Trimming stripped 3 bases from V and 3 bases from J, with 15 bases between. The CDR3, as DNA: TGTGCCAGCAGTTTTGGGGACCGGCAAGGCTACGAGCAGTACTTC. The encoded protein is CASSFGDRQGYEQYF.

The CDR3 here is CASSLGGSHAGYTF. CDR3 DNA sequence: TGTGCCAGCAGCTTAGGGGGGAGCCACGCCGGCTACACCTTC. V and J are TRBV7-6 and TRBJ1-2, with a possible D match to TRBD1 (5 bases). Germline V gene data show CDR1 as SGHVS and CDR2 as FNYEAQ. Trimming shortened V by 1 base and J by 8 bases, and 14 bases separated the two germline ends. The length of the CDR3 is 14 residues.

The V call is TRBV29-1, the J call TRBJ2-3; no firm D call. Trimming took off 6 bases at V and 7 bases at J, with 17 bases between the two ends. The V gene's germline CDR1 is SQVTM and CDR2 ANQGSEA. The CDR3 extends over 13 amino acids. The CDR3: CSVGMVTKYTQYF. DNA for the CDR3: TGCAGCGTCGGTATGGTCACAAAATATACGCAGTATTTT.

V usage is TRBV19 and J usage is TRBJ2-1; TRBD2 matches 9 bases. The CDR3 totals 15 residues. The V segment lost 5 bases and the J segment 10 bases; nucleotides outside the gene matches: 12. The germline V gene encodes CDR1 LNHDA and CDR2 SQIVND (reference sequence). The CDR3 reads CASSLGLATYGEQFF. CDR3 in DNA: TGTGCCAGTAGTCTTGGACTAGCGACCTATGGGGAGCAGTTCTTC.

Concerning this clone itself: This specimen includes other DNA sequences encoding the same CDR3. V and J are TRBV29-1 and TRBJ2-7, with D maybe TRBD1 (7 bases). The CDR3 runs 13 residues. Germline V gene lookup returns CDR1 SQVTM and CDR2 ANQGSEA. With 5 bases removed from V and 2 bases from J, the gap between germline ends came to 13 bases. CDR3 region: CSVRGTVTYEQYF. DNA of the CDR3: TGCAGCGTTCGGGGGACAGTCACCTACGAGCAGTACTTC.

This rearrangement joins TRBV19 to TRBJ2-7; 8 bases align to TRBD1. In germline, CDR1 is LNHDA, CDR2 SQIVND (reference sequence). The ends lost 6 bases at V and 0 bases at J; junction bases unmatched: 13. The CDR3 runs 17 residues. CDR3 in amino acids: CASRLHEGTGASYEQYF. The CDR3 DNA sequence: TGTGCCAGTAGACTCCATGAGGGGACAGGCGCCTCCTACGAGCAGTACTTC. The full variable domain, in which reference TRBV19 and TRBJ2-7 provide the parts outside the CDR3, is DGGITQSPKYLFRKEGQNVTLSCEQNLNHDAMYWYRQDPGQGLRLIYYSQIVNDFQKGDIAEGYSVSREKKESFPLTVTSAQKNPTAFYLCASRLHEGTGASYEQYFGPGTRLTVT.

On this clone itself: This specimen includes other DNA sequences encoding the same CDR3. The V gene is TRBV5-1, the J gene TRBJ2-3; D uncertain. The CDR3 runs to 14 residues. Trimming took off 0 bases at V and 0 bases at J, with 5 bases between the two ends. Germline CDR1 reads SGHRS; CDR2 reads YFSETQ. The CDR3 DNA is TGCGCCAGCAGCTTGGAGGGAAGCACAGATACGCAGTATTTT. Translating it yields CASSLEGSTDTQYF.

This clone was observed a handful of times. Other DNA sequences of this sample code for an identical CDR3. The rearrangement links TRBV7-2 to TRBJ2-7, with 9 bases identical to TRBD1. The CDR3 has 15 residues. Trimming at V came to 0 bases and at J to 2 bases, leaving 2 bases not matched to a gene. The germline CDR1 and CDR2 sequences are SGHTA and FQGNSA. CDR3 sequence: CASSLAGQGTYEQYF. The CDR3 DNA reads as TGTGCCAGCAGCTTAGCGGGACAGGGTACCTACGAGCAGTACTTC. The variable domain in full, completed from reference TRBV7-2 and TRBJ2-7, reads GAGVSQSPSNKVTEKGKDVELRCDPISGHTALYWYRQSLGQGLEFLIYFQGNSAPDKSGLPSDRFSAERTGGSVSTLTIQRTQQEDSAVYLCASSLAGQGTYEQYFGPGTRLTVT.

This clone was counted a few times. The chain combines TRBV6-5 with TRBJ1-1; D is uncertain. CDR1 and CDR2 from the germline V gene are MNHEY and SVGAGI. The CDR3 sequence is 13 residues long. Trimming stripped 5 bases from V and 0 bases from J, with 7 bases between. The CDR3 sequence: CASSPTVNTEAFF. CDR3 nucleotides: TGTGCCAGCAGTCCCACAGTGAACACTGAAGCTTTCTTT.

The gene calls are TRBV2 and TRBJ1-2; TRBD1 agrees at 9 bases. The CDR3 has 15 residues. From germline, CDR1 is SNHLY and CDR2 FYNNEI. Trimming took 11 bases from V and 5 from J; bases not matched to a gene: 15. DNA for the CDR3: TGTGCCGGGGATAAACTCCCGGGACAGGGTTATGGCTACACCTTC. Amino acids: CAGDKLPGQGYGYTF.